This T cell receptor beta chain is from a study of OX40 agonist ivuxolimab in advanced cancers. V gave up 6 bases and J gave up 0 bases, with 9 bases separating them. The CDR3 length is 14 residues. Germline assignment: CDR1 MNHNS and CDR2 SASEGT. The assay was immunoSEQ multiplex PCR, and TCRdb's table has in-frame clones only and misses some. This table holds tens of thousands of clones, 75% to 85% found once. A remark on this clone: This sample also contains other DNA sequences that code for the same CDR3.

The TCR comes from an adult with an advanced solid tumor such as melanoma, head and neck, liver or kidney cancer. The input for sequencing was CD4+ or CD8+ T cells sorted from blood, taken in a trial of the OX40 agonist ivuxolimab. This chain connects TRBV6-1 to TRBJ1-5; D is unclear. CDR3 sequence reads: CASSLQDSNQPQHF. As DNA, the CDR3 is TGTGCCAGCAGCTTGCAGGATAGCAATCAGCCCCAGCATTTT.